These 5 T cell receptor beta chains were all obtained from the same sample, sequenced in a study of blood T cell repertoires in COVID-19. Here immunoSEQ multiplex PCR was the method, and the copy in TCRdb shows in-frame clones only, minus some. The table includes roughly 43,000 clones, 70% to 90% detected once. The specimen was peripheral blood. The receptors here all came from a human donor in a cohort sampled during active COVID-19. The donor label of this sample is uncertain.

The sample holds a few counts of this clone. This chain joins TRBV2 and TRBJ2-2; TRBD1 is a possible D gene (6 bases). The CDR3 has 13 residues. From germline, CDR1 is SNHLY and CDR2 FYNNEI. Deletions cut 7 bases from V and 2 bases from J, with 8 bases between. The CDR3 here is CASIGTNTGELFF. In nucleotides, the CDR3 is TGTGCCAGCATCGGGACAAACACCGGGGAGCTGTTTTTT. Supplemented by reference TRBV2 and TRBJ2-2, the full variable domain reads EPEVTQTPSHQVTQMGQEVILRCVPISNHLYFYWYRQILGQKVEFLVSFYNNEISEKSEIFDDQFSVERPDGSNFTLKIRSTKLEDSAMYFCASIGTNTGELFFGEGSRLTVL.

This clone occurred once. The CDR3 DNA reads TGCGCCAGCAGCTTGCAGGGGGGAACCTACGAGCAGTACTTC. This encodes CASSLQGGTYEQYF. This chain uses TRBV5-1 with TRBJ2-7, with D possibly TRBD1 on 7 matching bases. Germline V lookup: CDR1 SGHRS, CDR2 YFSETQ. Trimming removed 1 base from V and 2 bases from J, with 10 bases in between. This CDR3 region has 14 residues.

The rearrangement joins TRBV28 to TRBJ2-5, with 7 positions matching TRBD1. With 5 bases clipped from V and 1 base from J, the junction kept 10 bases outside the gene matches. Germline lookup yields CDR1 MDHEN and CDR2 SYDVKM. CDR3 size: 16 residues. The CDR3 DNA reads TGTGCCAGCAGTCCCCGACAGGGAACCCTCCAAGAGACCCAGTACTTC. Its translation: CASSPRQGTLQETQYF.

The CDR3 bases are TGTGCCAGTAGTAGACCGGGACAGGGTTCGGATCAGCCCCAGCATTTT. This encodes CASSRPGQGSDQPQHF. The chain combines TRBV19 with TRBJ1-5; 9 nucleotides agree with TRBD1. This CDR3 is built from 16 residues. Losses at the gene ends were 4 bases for V and 5 bases for J; bases not matched to a gene: 9. Per the germline V gene, CDR1 is LNHDA and CDR2 is SQIVND (reference sequence).

The V gene is TRBV4-1, the J gene TRBJ1-6; TRBD1 matches 10 bases. Germline V gives CDR1 MGHRA, CDR2 YSYEKL. The junction had 4 bases not matched to a gene; V was cut back by 1 base and J by 7 bases. The CDR3 runs 16 residues. The CDR3 spells CASSQAGTGDNSPLHF. The CDR3 nucleotides are TGCGCCAGCAGCCAAGCTGGGACAGGGGACAATTCACCCCTCCACTTT.